This is a list of T cell receptor beta chains from one sample in a study of blood T cells in healthy people across ages. TCRdb called the 5' RACE reads again in MiXCR, with one record for every CDR3 protein. The data hold about 830,000 distinct CDR3 sequences, with 62% observed a single time. The sequenced sample consisted of blood. The receptors here all came from a young man in good health. Each CDR3 is given with its conserved first and last residue. Fields, in order: V gene, J gene, clone size, D gene, CDR3 protein, CDR3 DNA. A D gene is named only where the DNA matches it firmly. Clone size is not always given. Where it is, it says once, few, many or a class for expanded clones.

v_gene: TRBV12-3/TRBV12-4
j_gene: TRBJ1-5
abundance: -
d_gene: TRBD1
CDR3aa: CASLGTGNQPQHF
CDR3nt: TGTGCCAGTTTGGGGACAGGGAATCAGCCCCAGCATTTT

v_gene: TRBV7-9
j_gene: TRBJ2-7
abundance: once
d_gene: -
CDR3aa: CASSLALTGPPYEQYF
CDR3nt: TGTGCCAGCAGCTTAGCGTTAACGGGCCCCCCCTACGAGCAGTACTTC

v_gene: TRBV9
j_gene: TRBJ2-4
abundance: few
d_gene: -
CDR3aa: CASSASGDGNIQYF
CDR3nt: TGTGCCAGCAGCGCAAGTGGGGATGGAAACATTCAGTACTTC

v_gene: TRBV7-2
j_gene: TRBJ2-3
abundance: many
d_gene: -
CDR3aa: CASTRDAEDTQYF
CDR3nt: TGTGCCAGCACCCGGGACGCGGAAGATACGCAGTATTTT

v_gene: TRBV29-1
j_gene: TRBJ2-1
abundance: -
d_gene: TRBD2
CDR3aa: CSVAASGGYNEQFF
CDR3nt: TGCAGCGTCGCCGCTAGCGGGGGTTACAATGAGCAGTTCTTC

v_gene: TRBV4-2
j_gene: TRBJ1-1
abundance: -
d_gene: -
CDR3aa: CASSQVMERVAFF
CDR3nt: TGTGCCAGCAGCCAAGTAATGGAGCGTGTCGCTTTCTTT

v_gene: TRBV7-9
j_gene: TRBJ2-7
abundance: -
d_gene: -
CDR3aa: CASSLSSHNSYEQYF
CDR3nt: TGTGCCAGCAGCTTAAGTTCACACAACTCCTACGAGCAGTACTTC

v_gene: TRBV28
j_gene: TRBJ2-4
abundance: -
d_gene: -
CDR3aa: CASTGVAKNIQYF
CDR3nt: TGTGCCAGCACTGGGGTAGCCAAAAACATTCAGTACTTC

v_gene: TRBV20-1
j_gene: TRBJ2-1
abundance: -
d_gene: TRBD2
CDR3aa: CSARVREGPHNEQFF
CDR3nt: TGCAGTGCTAGAGTGCGGGAGGGCCCCCACAATGAGCAGTTCTTC

v_gene: TRBV10-3
j_gene: TRBJ2-5
abundance: few
d_gene: TRBD1
CDR3aa: CAISGTGREQYF
CDR3nt: TGTGCCATCAGCGGGACAGGGAGAGAGCAGTACTTC

v_gene: TRBV20-1
j_gene: TRBJ1-1
abundance: few
d_gene: -
CDR3aa: CSARLGARGNTEAFF
CDR3nt: TGCAGTGCTAGATTGGGGGCGCGTGGGAACACTGAAGCTTTCTTT

v_gene: TRBV28
j_gene: TRBJ2-3
abundance: few
d_gene: TRBD2
CDR3aa: CASSLPLLAGGTDTQYF
CDR3nt: TGTGCCAGTAGTTTACCCTTACTAGCGGGGGGCACAGATACGCAGTATTTT

v_gene: TRBV7-2
j_gene: TRBJ2-5
abundance: -
d_gene: TRBD1
CDR3aa: CASSTLGQPFGETQYF
CDR3nt: TGTGCCAGCAGCACCTTGGGACAGCCTTTTGGGGAGACCCAGTACTTC

v_gene: TRBV4-2
j_gene: TRBJ2-5
abundance: -
d_gene: TRBD2
CDR3aa: CASSHPNERGLGETQYF
CDR3nt: TGTGCCAGCAGCCATCCCAACGAGCGGGGCCTGGGGGAGACCCAGTACTTC

v_gene: TRBV29-1
j_gene: TRBJ2-2
abundance: -
d_gene: -
CDR3aa: CSANQGGTGELFF
CDR3nt: TGCAGCGCCAACCAGGGCGGAACCGGGGAGCTGTTTTTT

v_gene: TRBV9
j_gene: TRBJ2-6
abundance: -
d_gene: -
CDR3aa: CASSGRDSSGANVLTF
CDR3nt: TGTGCCAGCAGCGGCAGAGATAGCTCTGGGGCCAACGTCCTGACTTTC

v_gene: TRBV6-6
j_gene: TRBJ2-1
abundance: -
d_gene: TRBD2
CDR3aa: CAYGGAYNEQFF
CDR3nt: TGTGCCTACGGGGGGGCCTACAATGAGCAGTTCTTC